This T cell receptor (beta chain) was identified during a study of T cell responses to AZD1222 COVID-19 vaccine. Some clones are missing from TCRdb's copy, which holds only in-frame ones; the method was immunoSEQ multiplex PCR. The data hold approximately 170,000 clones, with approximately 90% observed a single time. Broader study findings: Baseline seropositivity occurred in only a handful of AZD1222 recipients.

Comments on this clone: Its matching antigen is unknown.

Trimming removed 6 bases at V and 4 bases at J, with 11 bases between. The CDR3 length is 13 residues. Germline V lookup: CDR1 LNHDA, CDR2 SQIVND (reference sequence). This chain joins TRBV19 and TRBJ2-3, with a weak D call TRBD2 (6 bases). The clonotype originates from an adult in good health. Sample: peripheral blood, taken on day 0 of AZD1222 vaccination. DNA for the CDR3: TGTGCCAGTAGGGAGGGAGGCGCAGATACGCAGTATTTT. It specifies CASREGGADTQYF.